This TCR beta chain was recorded in a study of T-cell memory formation after mild COVID-19. This clonotype was seen more than once but under ten times. Its specificity is unknown. TCRdb itself ran the 5' RACE reads through MiXCR, one entry per CDR3 protein. Counted here are 35,000 to 40,000 distinct CDR3 sequences, 6% to 6.5% occurring once; the ten biggest clones make up 0.65% to 0.9%. Germline CDR1 reads DFQATT; CDR2 reads SNEGSKA (reference sequence). There are 13 residues in the CDR3. Deletions cut 5 bases from V and 5 bases from J, with 13 bases between. Study-wide results and caveats: Among CD4+ contracting clones, most were CM and EM, and CD8+ ones EMRA.

The V gene is TRBV20-1, the J gene TRBJ1-5; D uncertain. The sequence came from an adult who had mild COVID-19 (a few samples of this study predate the infection). Cell type and time point are not known. Sequenced sample: PBMCs or a T cell subset sorted from them (not recorded which). CDR3 in DNA: TGCAGTGCTGGCGGCAGGCTGGATCAGCCCCAGCATTTT. Protein product: CSAGGRLDQPQHF.